The 10 T cell receptor beta chains listed next were all sequenced from one sample in a study of blood T cell repertoires in COVID-19. Here immunoSEQ multiplex PCR was the method, and the copy in TCRdb shows in-frame clones only, minus some. This sample has some 160,000 clones, with 80% to 85% found just once. The specimen was PBMCs or T cells enriched from blood (not recorded which). These receptors were taken from a woman in her fifties or sixties who had recovered from COVID-19.

The V and J genes are TRBV2 and TRBJ1-1; 7 bases fit TRBD1. The CDR3 runs 13 residues. Per germline, CDR1 SNHLY and CDR2 FYNNEI. Unmatched junction bases numbered 5, after V lost 10 bases and J lost 0 bases. CDR3 coding DNA: TGTGCCACAGACAGGGAGATGAACACTGAAGCTTTCTTT. This translates into CATDREMNTEAFF. Looking up the rest from reference TRBV2 and TRBJ1-1 gives the full variable domain: EPEVTQTPSHQVTQMGQEVILRCVPISNHLYFYWYRQILGQKVEFLVSFYNNEISEKSEIFDDQFSVERPDGSNFTLKIRSTKLEDSAMYFCATDREMNTEAFFGQGTRLTVV.

This chain links TRBV18 with TRBJ2-7, with 8 bases aligning to TRBD1. This CDR3 has 15 residues. V gave up 3 bases and J gave up 0 bases; unmatched junction bases: 4. Germline loops: CDR1 KGHSH, CDR2 LQKENI. The CDR3: CASSPDRATSYEQYF. CDR3 nucleotide sequence: TGTGCCAGCTCACCGGACAGGGCGACCTCCTACGAGCAGTACTTC.

This clone appeared once. This sequence joins TRBV5-4 and TRBJ2-2; 10 positions match TRBD2. The CDR3 length is 15 residues. V was pared by 5 bases and J by 7 bases, with 8 bases of the junction left unmatched. Germline assignment: CDR1 SGHNT and CDR2 YYREEE (reference sequence). The CDR3 bases are TGTGCCAGCAGGCTAGCGGGAGAGAAAAACGGGGAGCTGTTTTTT. Translation gives CASRLAGEKNGELFF.

The chain recombines TRBV28 with TRBJ2-5; tentative D call: TRBD1 (5 bases). Germline V gene sequence: CDR1 MDHEN, CDR2 SYDVKM. Trimming left V 6 bases short and J 5 bases short, with 13 bases between. The CDR3 length is 13 residues. CDR3 loop: CASSRAVVETQYF. CDR3 bases: TGTGCCAGCAGCAGGGCGGTAGTGGAGACCCAGTACTTC. The entire variable domain, with the rest obtained from reference TRBV28 and TRBJ2-5, is as follows: DVKVTQSSRYLVKRTGEKVFLECVQDMDHENMFWYRQDPGLGLRLIYFSYDVKMKEKGDIPEGYSVSREKKERFSLILESASTNQTSMYLCASSRAVVETQYFGPGTRLLVL.

The chain recombines TRBV29-1 with TRBJ1-6; 8 positions agree with TRBD1. This CDR3 region has 13 residues. V lost 4 bases and J lost 7; bases outside the gene matches: 3. Germline lookup yields CDR1 SQVTM and CDR2 ANQGSEA. CDR3 coding DNA: TGCAGCGTTGGACAGGGGAAAAATTCACCCCTCCACTTT. Its protein is CSVGQGKNSPLHF.

The genes are TRBV19 and TRBJ2-7; perhaps TRBD2 as D (6 bases). This CDR3 has 15 residues. Germline CDR1 and CDR2: LNHDA and SQIVND (reference sequence). The V end was cut by 5 bases, the J end by 2 bases, with 16 bases between. CDR3 nucleotide sequence: TGTGCCAGTAGTGCCTTCCACGGCGGGGCCTACGAGCAGTACTTC. It codes for CASSAFHGGAYEQYF.

V usage is TRBV11-3 and J usage is TRBJ2-1; D possibly corresponds to TRBD2 (5 bases). Germline CDR1 and CDR2: SGHNT and YENEEA. Trimming stripped 5 bases from V and 9 bases from J, with 14 bases between. The CDR3 is 13 residues long. CDR3 sequence: CASSRGGSSEQFF. The CDR3, as DNA: TGTGCCAGCAGCCGAGGCGGGTCTAGTGAGCAGTTCTTC.

The chain is built from TRBV28 and TRBJ2-4, with 10 bases fitting TRBD1. The CDR3 extends over 16 amino acids. Germline trimming cut 10 bases from V and 7 bases from J; bases unmatched to any gene: 16. Germline CDR1 is MDHEN and CDR2 is SYDVKM. The CDR3: CATSLPGQGNWNIQYF. CDR3 nucleotide sequence: TGTGCCACCTCACTCCCGGGACAGGGGAACTGGAACATTCAGTACTTC.

This rearrangement joins TRBV24-1 to TRBJ1-5, with D perhaps TRBD1 (6 bases). V shed 4 bases and J shed 2 bases, with 8 bases lying between them. Germline V gives CDR1 KGHDR, CDR2 SFDVKD. This CDR3 spans 14 amino acids. CDR3 DNA: TGTGCCACCAGTGACAACAGGGGCAATCAGCCCCAGCATTTT. Its translation: CATSDNRGNQPQHF.

This sequence joins TRBV9 and TRBJ2-3; 8 bases are a match to TRBD2. V trimming: 0 bases; J trimming: 5 bases; junction bases outside the gene matches: 5. Looked up from germline, CDR1 is SGDLS and CDR2 is YYNGEE. This CDR3 has 15 residues. The CDR3 region has the DNA TGTGCCAGCAGCGTAGACCGGGGGGGCTTAGATACGCAGTATTTT. This codes for CASSVDRGGLDTQYF.